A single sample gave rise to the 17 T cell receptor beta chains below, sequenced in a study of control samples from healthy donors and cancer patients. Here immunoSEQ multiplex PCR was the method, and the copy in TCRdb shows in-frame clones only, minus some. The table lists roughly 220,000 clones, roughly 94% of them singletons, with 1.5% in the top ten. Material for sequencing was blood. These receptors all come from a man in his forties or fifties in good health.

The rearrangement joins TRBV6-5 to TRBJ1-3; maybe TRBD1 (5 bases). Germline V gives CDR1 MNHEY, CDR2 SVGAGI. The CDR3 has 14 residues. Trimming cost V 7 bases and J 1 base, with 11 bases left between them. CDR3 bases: TGTGCCAGCACCTCGGGGGGGTCTGGAAACACCATATATTTT. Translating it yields CASTSGGSGNTIYF.

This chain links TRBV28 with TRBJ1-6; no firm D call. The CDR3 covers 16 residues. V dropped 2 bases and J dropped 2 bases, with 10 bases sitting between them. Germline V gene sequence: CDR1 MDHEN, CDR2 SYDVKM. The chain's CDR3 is CASSLQPMTYNSPLHF. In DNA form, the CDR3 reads TGTGCCAGCAGTTTACAGCCCATGACCTATAATTCACCCCTCCACTTT.

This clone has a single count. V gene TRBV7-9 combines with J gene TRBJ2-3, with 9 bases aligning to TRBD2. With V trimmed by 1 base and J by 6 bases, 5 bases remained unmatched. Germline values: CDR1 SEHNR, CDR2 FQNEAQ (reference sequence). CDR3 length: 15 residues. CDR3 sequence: CASSLDSGGPDTQYF. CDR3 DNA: TGTGCCAGCAGCTTAGACAGCGGGGGGCCTGATACGCAGTATTTT.

For the CDR3, the DNA is TGTGCCAGCAGTTACTCGGGCCTTAGCAATCAGCCCCAGCATTTT. The encoded protein is CASSYSGLSNQPQHF. The V call is TRBV6-5, the J call TRBJ1-5, with no clear D. V lost 0 bases to trimming and J lost 0 bases, with 6 bases between them. Looked up from germline, CDR1 is MNHEY and CDR2 is SVGAGI. The CDR3 sequence is 15 residues long.

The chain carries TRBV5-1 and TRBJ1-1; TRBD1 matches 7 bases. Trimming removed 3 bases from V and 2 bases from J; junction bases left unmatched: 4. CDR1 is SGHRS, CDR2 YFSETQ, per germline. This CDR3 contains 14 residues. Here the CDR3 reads CASSSTGLNTEAFF. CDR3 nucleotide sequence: TGCGCCAGCAGCTCGACAGGGCTCAACACTGAAGCTTTCTTT.

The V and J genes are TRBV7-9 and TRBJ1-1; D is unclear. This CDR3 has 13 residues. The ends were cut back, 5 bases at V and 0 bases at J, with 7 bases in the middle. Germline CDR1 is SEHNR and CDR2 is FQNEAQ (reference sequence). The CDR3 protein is CASSRLMNTEAFF. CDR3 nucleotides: TGTGCCAGCAGCCGTCTCATGAACACTGAAGCTTTCTTT. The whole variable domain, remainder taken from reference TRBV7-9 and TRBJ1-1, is DTGVSQNPRHKITKRGQNVTFRCDPISEHNRLYWYRQTLGQGPEFLTYFQNEAQLEKSRLLSDRFSAERPKGSFSTLEIQRTEQGDSAMYLCASSRLMNTEAFFGQGTRLTVV.

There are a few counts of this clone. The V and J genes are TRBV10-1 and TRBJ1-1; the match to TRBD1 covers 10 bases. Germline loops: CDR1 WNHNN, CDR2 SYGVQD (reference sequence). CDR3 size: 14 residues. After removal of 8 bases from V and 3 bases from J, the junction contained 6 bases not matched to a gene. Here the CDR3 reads CASSPDRGYTEAFF. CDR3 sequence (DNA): TGCGCCAGCTCCCCGGACAGGGGGTACACTGAAGCTTTCTTT.

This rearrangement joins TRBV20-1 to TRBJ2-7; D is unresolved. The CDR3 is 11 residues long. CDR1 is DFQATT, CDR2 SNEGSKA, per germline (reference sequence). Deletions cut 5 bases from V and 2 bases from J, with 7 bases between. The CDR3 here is CSASDPYEQYV. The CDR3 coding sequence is TGCAGTGCTTCCGACCCCTACGAGCAGTACGTC.

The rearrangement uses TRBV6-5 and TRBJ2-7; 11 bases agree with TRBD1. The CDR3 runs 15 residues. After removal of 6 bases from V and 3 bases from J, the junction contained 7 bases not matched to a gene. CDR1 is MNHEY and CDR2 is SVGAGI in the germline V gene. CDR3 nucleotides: TGTGCCAGCAGCCAACCGGGACAGGGGGTCTACGAGCAGTACGTC. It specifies CASSQPGQGVYEQYV.

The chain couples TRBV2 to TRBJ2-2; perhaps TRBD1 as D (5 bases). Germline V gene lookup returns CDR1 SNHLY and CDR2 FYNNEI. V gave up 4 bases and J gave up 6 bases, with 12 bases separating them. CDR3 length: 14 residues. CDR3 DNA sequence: TGTGCCAGCAGTGGTCAGGGCGAGGCCGGGGAGCTGTTTTTT. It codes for CASSGQGEAGELFF.

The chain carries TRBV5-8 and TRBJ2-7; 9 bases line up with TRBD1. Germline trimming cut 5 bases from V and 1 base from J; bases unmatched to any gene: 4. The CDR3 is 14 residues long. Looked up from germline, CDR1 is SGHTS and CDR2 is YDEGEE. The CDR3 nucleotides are TGTGCCAGCAGATCGACAGGGGGGTCCTACGAGCAGTACTTC. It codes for CASRSTGGSYEQYF.

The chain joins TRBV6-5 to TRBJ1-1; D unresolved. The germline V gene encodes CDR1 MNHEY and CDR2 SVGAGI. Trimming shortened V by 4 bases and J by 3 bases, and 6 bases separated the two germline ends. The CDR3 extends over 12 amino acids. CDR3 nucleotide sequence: TGTGCCAGCAGTTTAAGGGACACTGAAGCTTTCTTT. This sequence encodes CASSLRDTEAFF.

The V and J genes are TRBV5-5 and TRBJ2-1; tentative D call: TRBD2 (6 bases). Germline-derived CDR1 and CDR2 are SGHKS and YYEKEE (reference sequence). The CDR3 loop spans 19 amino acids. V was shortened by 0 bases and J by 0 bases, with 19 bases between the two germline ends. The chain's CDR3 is CASSLGVGSGQSSYNEQFF. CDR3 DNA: TGTGCCAGCAGCTTGGGAGTTGGCAGCGGGCAGAGCTCCTACAATGAGCAGTTCTTC.

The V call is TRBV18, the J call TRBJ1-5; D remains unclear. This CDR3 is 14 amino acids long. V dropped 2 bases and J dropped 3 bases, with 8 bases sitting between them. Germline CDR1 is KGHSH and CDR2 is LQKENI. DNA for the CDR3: TGTGCCAGCTCACCATCAGATACCAATCAGCCCCAGCATTTT. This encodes CASSPSDTNQPQHF.

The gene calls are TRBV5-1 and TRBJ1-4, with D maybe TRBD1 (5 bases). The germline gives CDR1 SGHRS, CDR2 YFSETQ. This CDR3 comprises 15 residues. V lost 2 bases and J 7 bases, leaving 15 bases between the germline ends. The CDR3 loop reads CASSLEGRGVEKLFF. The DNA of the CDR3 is TGCGCCAGCAGCTTAGAGGGGCGAGGTGTTGAAAAACTGTTTTTT.

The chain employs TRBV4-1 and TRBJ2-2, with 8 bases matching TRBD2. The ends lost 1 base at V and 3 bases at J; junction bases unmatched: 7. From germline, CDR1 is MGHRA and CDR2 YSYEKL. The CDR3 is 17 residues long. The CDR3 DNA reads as TGCGCCAGCAGCCAAGCCCCGAGCGGGAGATACACCGGGGAGCTGTTTTTT. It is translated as CASSQAPSGRYTGELFF.

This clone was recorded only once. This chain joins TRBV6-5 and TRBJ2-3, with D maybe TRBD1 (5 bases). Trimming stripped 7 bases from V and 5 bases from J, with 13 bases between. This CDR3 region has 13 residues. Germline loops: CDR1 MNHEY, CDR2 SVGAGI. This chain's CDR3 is CASKYSGQDTQYF. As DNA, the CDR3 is TGTGCCAGCAAGTATTCAGGGCAAGATACGCAGTATTTT.